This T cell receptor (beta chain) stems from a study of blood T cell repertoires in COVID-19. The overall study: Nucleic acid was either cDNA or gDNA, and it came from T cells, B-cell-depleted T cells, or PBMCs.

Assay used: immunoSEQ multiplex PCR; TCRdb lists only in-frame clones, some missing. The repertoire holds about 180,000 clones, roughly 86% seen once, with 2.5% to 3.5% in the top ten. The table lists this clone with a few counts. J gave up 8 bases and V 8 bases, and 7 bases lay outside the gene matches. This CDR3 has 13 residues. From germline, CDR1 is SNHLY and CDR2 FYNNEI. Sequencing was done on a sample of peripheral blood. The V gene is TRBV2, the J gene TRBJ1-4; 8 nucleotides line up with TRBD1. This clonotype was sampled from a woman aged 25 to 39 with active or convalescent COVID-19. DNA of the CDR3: TGTGCCAGCTTACAGGGGGTGCGAGAAAAACTGTTTTTT. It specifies CASLQGVREKLFF.